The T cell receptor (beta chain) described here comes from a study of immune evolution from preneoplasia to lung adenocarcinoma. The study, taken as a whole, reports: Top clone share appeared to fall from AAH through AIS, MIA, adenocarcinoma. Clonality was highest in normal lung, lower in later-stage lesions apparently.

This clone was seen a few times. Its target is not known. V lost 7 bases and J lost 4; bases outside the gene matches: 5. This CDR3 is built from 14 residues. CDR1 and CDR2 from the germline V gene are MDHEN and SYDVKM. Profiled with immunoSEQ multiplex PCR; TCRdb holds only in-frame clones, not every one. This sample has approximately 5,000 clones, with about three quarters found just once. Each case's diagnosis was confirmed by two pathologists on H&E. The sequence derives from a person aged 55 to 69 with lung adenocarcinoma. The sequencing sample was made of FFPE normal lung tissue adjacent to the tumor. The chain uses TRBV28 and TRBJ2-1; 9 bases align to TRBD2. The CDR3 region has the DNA TGTGCCAGCATTCTGACTAGCGGATACAATGAGCAGTTCTTC. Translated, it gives CASILTSGYNEQFF.